The present T cell receptor beta chain was sequenced within a study of human T cells and chemical hapten exposure. CDR1 is SGHVS, CDR2 FQNEAQ, per germline. CDR3 length: 14 amino acids. V lost 1 base to trimming and J lost 2 bases, with 7 bases between them. Unique molecular identifiers were affixed to discrete cDNA molecules within the library. In the source study's methods: Samples contained a median of approximately 100,000 TCRs, with a range of 23,224 to 690,600. Using its own MiXCR run on the RACE reads, TCRdb lists one record per CDR3 protein. TCRdb's processing, not the authors' own work, is the source of the V and J calls. The table has roughly 69,000 distinct CDR3 sequences, 10% seen once. This clonotype has ten or more counts. Its antigen is currently unknown. Stated time point: patch test 2, 6 weeks after DPC sensitization. Treatment in this sample: therapeutic diphenylcyclopropenone sensitization with weekly scalp DPC. Patients had alopecia, were aged 18 to 70, and were not pregnant.

Whole-study results and caveats: Patch test scores rose with PT1 expanded TCR counts, a positive correlation.

This clonotype was obtained from a woman aged 45-65 years with alopecia areata. Some clones in this sample may be carry-over from other donors' samples. This chain links TRBV7-8 with TRBJ2-3; TRBD1 is a possible D gene (5 bases). This material consisted of whole blood, taken in connection with sensitization to the hapten diphenylcyclopropenone (DPC). In DNA form, the CDR3 reads TGTGCCAGCAGCTTAGAAGGGGCCACAGATACGCAGTATTTT. This gives the protein CASSLEGATDTQYF.